This TCR beta chain was retrieved from a study of blood T cell repertoires in COVID-19 (dated by TCRdb to 2018 to 2021). Regarding the research as a whole: Samples from collaborators originated in the United States, Italy and Spain and spanned both the acute and convalescent phases of COVID-19. The dataset comprised deeply sampled blood TCRbeta repertoires from subjects exposed to, actively infected with, or recovered from COVID-19. The repertoires were made available in a free public database intended to serve as a resource for research on the immune response to SARS-CoV-2. The material from the prospective study consisted of cDNA or gDNA derived from T cells, B-cell-depleted T cells, or PBMCs. Sample metadata almost always included a de-identified subject ID, COVID-19 status, age in years and sex. Samples were obtained from the ongoing ImmuneRACE study (first 160 participants) and from 950 to 1,500 subjects provided by 6 global collaborators. Where available, HLA class I and class II types were obtained from metadata supplied by the sample provider rather than from assay-based typing.

At one collaborating source in Seattle, patients were enrolled during active infection and were followed longitudinally through the course of disease. Each collaborating institution followed its own protocols to collect whole blood in K2EDTA tubes. Collaborator samples were shipped for TCRbeta analysis as frozen whole blood, isolated PBMCs, or DNA extracted from either sample type. The immunoSEQ Assay, a bias-controlled multiplex PCR, was used to amplify TCRbeta CDR3 regions from genomic DNA. Processing in the source paper ran as follows. Nucleated cell counts per sample were estimated from amplification of reference gene primers within the assay. To quantify the absolute abundance of each unique TCRbeta CDR3 rearrangement, sequence reads were collapsed and filtered. Productive Simpson clonality was computed per sample as the square root of Simpson's diversity index over productive rearrangements. TCRdb obtained this table from immuneACCESS and retained in-frame rearrangements with V and J assigned. These tables miss some clones; where compared with another copy, unresolved V genes account for less than half of the shortfall, and the remainder is unexplained. V and J calls and clone size are those listed in that table; D and trimming were worked out from the DNA. The sample table contains 150,000 to 200,000 clones; only one count was recorded for approximately 80% of them. In total, the top ten clones hold approximately 6.8% of the sample.

For this clone: It lacks a known antigen. No much larger clonotype is one base removed from it; base qualities were not supplied.

General conclusions and limits of the study: The amount of clinical and demographic metadata varied by source and participant and was provided uncurated.

V is trimmed back by 4 bases and J by 7 bases, and the junction contains 10 bases that no gene match accounts for. The cysteine opens and the phenylalanine closes a CDR3 of 16 amino acids. Only CDR3 DNA remains: 48 bases, in frame from the first base. Via the germline V gene (reference sequence), CDR1 is LNHDA and CDR2 SQIVND. This TCR came from a woman aged 40-49 years with COVID-19, enrolled during active disease. This chain joins TRBV19 to TRBJ2-2, with TRBD1 matching 9 junction bases. The sequenced sample consisted of peripheral blood. The CDR3 amino acid sequence is: CASSTRYGQGIGELFF. The base sequence is TGTGCCAGTAGTACACGTTACGGACAGGGGATCGGGGAGCTGTTTTTT.